This T cell receptor beta chain derives from a study of OX40 agonist ivuxolimab in advanced cancers. Study in general: As their treatment, patients were administered ivuxolimab, an agonistic anti-OX40 (CD134) antibody.

On this clone: As yet, its antigen is unknown.

The method was immunoSEQ multiplex PCR; TCRdb's version includes in-frame clones alone and lacks a portion of them. The table records roughly 67,000 clones, nearly 85% of them present only once. CDR1 is WSHSY, CDR2 SAAADI, per germline. The ends were cut back, 4 bases at V and 1 base at J, with 9 bases in the middle. The CDR3 is 14 amino acids. Patients with autoimmune history or systemic immunosuppression were excluded. Findings of the study overall: There was clonal expansion of CD4+ and CD8+ blood T cells by week 6 at 0.1 to 3.0 mg/kg. More expanded clones were found, on average, in CD8+ than in CD4+ T cells.

This receptor was obtained from an adult with an advanced solid tumor such as melanoma, head and neck, liver or kidney cancer. Specimen: CD4+ or CD8+ T cells sorted from blood, collected in a trial of the OX40 agonist ivuxolimab. V and J are TRBV10-2 and TRBJ2-3; no firm D call. The CDR3 nucleotides are TGCGCCAGCAGTGGAGTAACCCGCACAGATACGCAGTATTTT. Its protein product is CASSGVTRTDTQYF.